The next 8 T cell receptor beta chains were all read from a single sample in a study of blood T cell repertoires in COVID-19. Using immunoSEQ multiplex PCR, the repertoire was profiled, and TCRdb retains in-frame clones only, with some absent. Of under 300,000 clones listed, around four fifths were seen once; the top ten hold roughly 4.5%. The sequenced sample consisted of peripheral blood. The receptors come from a man between 60 and 75 years old who had recovered from COVID-19.

The CDR3 region is CASSLTTGGTGELFF. In DNA, the CDR3 is TGTGCCAGCAGCTTAACTACAGGGGGAACCGGGGAGCTGTTTTTT. This chain links TRBV7-6 with TRBJ2-2; 8 bases fit TRBD1. Per the germline V gene, CDR1 is SGHVS and CDR2 is FNYEAQ. The CDR3 consists of 15 residues. V dropped 2 bases and J dropped 5; count of bases not matched to a gene: 4.

V usage is TRBV4-1 and J usage is TRBJ2-1; 12 bases map to TRBD1. CDR3 size: 16 residues. After removal of 4 bases from V and 7 bases from J, the junction contained 8 bases not matched to a gene. CDR1 is MGHRA and CDR2 is YSYEKL in the germline V gene. The CDR3 is CASSPSRDRGLNEQFF. CDR3 sequence (DNA): TGCGCCAGCAGCCCTAGCCGGGACAGGGGGCTGAATGAGCAGTTCTTC.

The V call is TRBV5-4, the J call TRBJ2-2; 7 bases line up with TRBD2. V trimming: 0 bases; J trimming: 1 base; junction bases outside the gene matches: 6. The CDR3 spans 17 residues. In germline, CDR1 is SGHNT, CDR2 YYREEE (reference sequence). The CDR3 nucleotides read TGTGCCAGCAGCTTGGGGGCGGGAGCCATGAACACCGGGGAGCTGTTTTTT. The encoded protein is CASSLGAGAMNTGELFF. The whole variable domain, filled in from reference TRBV5-4 and TRBJ2-2, reads ETGVTQSPTHLIKTRGQQVTLRCSSQSGHNTVSWYQQALGQGPQFIFQYYREEENGRGNFPPRFSGLQFPNYSSELNVNALELDDSALYLCASSLGAGAMNTGELFFGEGSRLTVL.

The V gene is TRBV6-5, the J gene TRBJ2-1, with D possibly being TRBD2 (5 bases). Trimming took off 6 bases at V and 5 bases at J, with 17 bases between the two ends. The length of the CDR3 is 15 residues. The germline V gene encodes CDR1 MNHEY and CDR2 SVGAGI. CDR3 in amino acids: CASRLRRAGNNEQFF. DNA of the CDR3: TGTGCCAGCAGGTTGAGGCGGGCCGGCAACAATGAGCAGTTCTTC.

This clone appeared once. The CDR3 DNA is TGCGCCAGCAGCACAGGGACAGGGAGTAGGGAGACCCAGTACTTC. It specifies CASSTGTGSRETQYF. J is TRBJ2-5 and V is TRBV5-1, with TRBD1 matching 9 bases. V trimming: 4 bases; J trimming: 5 bases; junction bases outside the gene matches: 9. Per the germline V gene, CDR1 is SGHRS and CDR2 is YFSETQ. The CDR3 runs to 15 residues.

The chain uses TRBV5-1 and TRBJ1-6; 10 nucleotides align to TRBD1. This CDR3 is built from 15 residues. Germline lookup yields CDR1 SGHRS and CDR2 YFSETQ. Unmatched junction bases numbered 3, after V lost 0 bases and J lost 9 bases. The CDR3 DNA sequence: TGCGCCAGCAGCTTGGGACAGGGGGCCGGTTCACCCCTCCACTTT. Translation gives CASSLGQGAGSPLHF.

The V gene is TRBV6-5, the J gene TRBJ1-3; possibly TRBD1 for D (5 bases). The germline V gene encodes CDR1 MNHEY and CDR2 SVGAGI. V was trimmed by 8 bases and J by 8 bases, leaving 16 bases between them. The CDR3 is 13 amino acids. CDR3: CASGRGFEDTIYF. CDR3 sequence (DNA): TGTGCCAGCGGTCGGGGGTTCGAAGACACCATATATTTT.

This chain uses TRBV12-3 or TRBV12-4 with TRBJ1-6; the D gene is possibly TRBD1 (5 bases). V gave up 9 bases and J gave up 7 bases, with 13 bases separating them. The CDR3 runs 13 residues. The CDR3 reads CASRGFINSPLHF. CDR3 sequence (DNA): TGTGCCAGTCGGGGGTTCATCAATTCACCCCTCCACTTT.